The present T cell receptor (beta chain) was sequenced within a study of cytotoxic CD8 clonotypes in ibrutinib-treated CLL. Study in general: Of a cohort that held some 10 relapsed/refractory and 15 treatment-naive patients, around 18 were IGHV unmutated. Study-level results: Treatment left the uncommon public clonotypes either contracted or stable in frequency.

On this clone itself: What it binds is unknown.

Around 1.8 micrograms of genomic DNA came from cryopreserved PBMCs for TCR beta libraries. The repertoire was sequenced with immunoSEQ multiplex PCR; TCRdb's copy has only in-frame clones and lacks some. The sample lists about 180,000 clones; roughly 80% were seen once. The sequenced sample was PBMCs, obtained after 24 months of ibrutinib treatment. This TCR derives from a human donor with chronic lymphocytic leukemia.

The CDR3 coding sequence is TGCGCCAGCAGCCCTCCCCCTAGGGTCCCTGGGTCTGGAAACACCATATATTTT. Translated, it gives CASSPPPRVPGSGNTIYF. The gene calls are TRBV23-1 and TRBJ1-3; D ambiguous. TRBV23-1 is filed as an ORF, its function uncertain. This CDR3 comprises 18 residues. V dropped 6 bases and J dropped 1 base, with 22 bases sitting between them.